This T cell receptor (beta chain) was found in a study of blood T cells in healthy people across ages. Staff drew roughly 10 milliliters of peripheral blood from each donor. Isolation per sample recovered at least 6 million PBMCs. This CDR3 has 15 amino acids. V lost 6 bases and J 1 base, leaving 15 bases between the germline ends. Germline CDR1 reads MNHNY; CDR2 reads SVGAGI (reference sequence). Together with a sample-barcoded 5' primer, a J-beta primer mix was included in a second PCR lasting about 7 to 11 cycles. Each cDNA molecule was tagged by a template-switch adaptor with 12 random nucleotides. CDR3-containing paired-end reads numbering at least 2.5 million came from each sample. TCRdb called the 5' RACE reads again in MiXCR, with one record for every CDR3 protein. The sample carries approximately 900,000 distinct CDR3 sequences, about 44% recorded once.

This clonotype originated in a man younger than 45 in good health. The sample was blood. J is TRBJ2-5 and V is TRBV6-6; D ambiguous. Here the CDR3 reads CASSPNSGGQETQYF. The CDR3 DNA reads TGTGCCAGCAGCCCCAACTCAGGTGGCCAAGAGACCCAGTACTTC.